Sequencing of this T cell receptor beta chain was carried out in a study of shared clonotypes between healthy human individuals. The CDR3 sequence is 14 residues long. Germline CDR1 SGHTA, CDR2 FQGTGA. V was clipped by 6 bases and J by 0 bases, with 9 bases between them. Each sorted subset replicate got 200 ng genomic DNA, 25,000 to 30,000 genomes. Using immunoSEQ multiplex PCR, the repertoire was profiled, and TCRdb retains in-frame clones only, with some absent. The sample comprises 2 million to 2.5 million clones, 93% of which are singletons, and roughly 0.36% rests with the top ten. What was sequenced was naive CD4+ T cells from PBMCs. Subset defined: CD45RA+ positively selected. This TCR was sampled from a man younger than 35 in good health. Some clones in this sample may be carry-over from other donors' samples. This chain connects TRBV7-3 to TRBJ2-1; maybe TRBD2 (6 bases). CDR3 in amino acids: CASRGSGSYNEQFF. Here the CDR3 DNA reads TGTGCCAGCAGGGGTAGCGGCTCCTACAATGAGCAGTTCTTC.